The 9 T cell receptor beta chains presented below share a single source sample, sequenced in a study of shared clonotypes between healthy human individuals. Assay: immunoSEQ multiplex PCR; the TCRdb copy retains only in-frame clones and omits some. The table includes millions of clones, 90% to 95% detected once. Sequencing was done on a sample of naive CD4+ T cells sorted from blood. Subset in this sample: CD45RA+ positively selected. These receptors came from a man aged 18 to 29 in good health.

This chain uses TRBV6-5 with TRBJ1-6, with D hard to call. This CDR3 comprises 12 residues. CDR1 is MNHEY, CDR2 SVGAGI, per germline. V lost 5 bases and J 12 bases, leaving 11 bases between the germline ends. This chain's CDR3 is CASSQIQGPLHF. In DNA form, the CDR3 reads TGTGCCAGCAGTCAAATTCAAGGACCCCTCCACTTT.

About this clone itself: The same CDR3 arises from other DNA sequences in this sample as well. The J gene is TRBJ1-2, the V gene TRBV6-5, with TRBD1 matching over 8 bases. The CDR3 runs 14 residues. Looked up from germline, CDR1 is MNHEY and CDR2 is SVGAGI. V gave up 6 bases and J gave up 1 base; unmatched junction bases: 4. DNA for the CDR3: TGTGCCAGCAGCCGCGGACAGGGTAACTATGGCTACACCTTC. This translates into CASSRGQGNYGYTF.

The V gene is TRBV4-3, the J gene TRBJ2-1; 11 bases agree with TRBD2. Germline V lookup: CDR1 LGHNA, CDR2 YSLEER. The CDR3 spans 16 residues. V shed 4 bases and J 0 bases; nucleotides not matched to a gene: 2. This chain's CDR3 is CASSRGTSGSYNEQFF. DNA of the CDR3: TGCGCCAGCAGCCGGGGGACTAGCGGCTCCTACAATGAGCAGTTCTTC.

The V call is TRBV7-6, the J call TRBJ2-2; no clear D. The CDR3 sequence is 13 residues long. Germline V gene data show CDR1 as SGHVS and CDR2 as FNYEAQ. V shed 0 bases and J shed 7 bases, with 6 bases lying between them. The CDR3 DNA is TGTGCCAGCAGCTTAGCCGGTCTCGGGGAGCTGTTTTTT. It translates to CASSLAGLGELFF.

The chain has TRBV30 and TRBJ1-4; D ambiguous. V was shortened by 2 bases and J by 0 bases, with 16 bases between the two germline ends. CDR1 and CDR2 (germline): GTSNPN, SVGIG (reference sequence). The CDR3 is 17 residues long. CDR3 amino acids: CAWSPLWSDATNEKLFF. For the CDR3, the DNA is TGTGCCTGGAGTCCCCTCTGGTCAGATGCAACTAATGAAAAACTGTTTTTT.

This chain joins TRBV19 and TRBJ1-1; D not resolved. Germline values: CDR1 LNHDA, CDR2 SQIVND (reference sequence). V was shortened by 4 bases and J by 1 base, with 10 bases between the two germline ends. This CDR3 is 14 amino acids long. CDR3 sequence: CASSRLTANTEAFF. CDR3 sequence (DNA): TGTGCCAGTAGTAGATTAACAGCGAACACTGAAGCTTTCTTT.

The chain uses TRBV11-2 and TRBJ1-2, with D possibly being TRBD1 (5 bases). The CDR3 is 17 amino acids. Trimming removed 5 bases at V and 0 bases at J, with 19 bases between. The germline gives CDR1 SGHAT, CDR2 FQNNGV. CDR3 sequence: CASSPHPDSFTNYGYTF. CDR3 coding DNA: TGTGCCAGCAGCCCCCACCCAGACAGTTTTACTAACTATGGCTACACCTTC.

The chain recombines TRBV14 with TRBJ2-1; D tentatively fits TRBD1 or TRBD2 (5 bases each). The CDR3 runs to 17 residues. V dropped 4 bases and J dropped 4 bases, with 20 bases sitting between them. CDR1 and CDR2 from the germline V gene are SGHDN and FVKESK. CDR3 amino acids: CASSPGGTGRTYNEQFF. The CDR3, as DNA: TGTGCCAGCAGCCCGGGTGGAACGGGACGCACATACAATGAGCAGTTCTTC.

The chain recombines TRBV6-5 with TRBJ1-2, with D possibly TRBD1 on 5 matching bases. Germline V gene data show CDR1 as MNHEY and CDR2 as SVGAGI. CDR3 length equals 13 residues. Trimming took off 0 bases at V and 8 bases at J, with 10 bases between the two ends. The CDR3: CASSYSWGGGYTF. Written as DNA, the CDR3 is TGTGCCAGCAGTTACTCGTGGGGCGGAGGCTACACCTTC.